The next 5 T cell receptor beta chains were all read from a single sample in a study of neoadjuvant nivolumab and ipilimumab in lung cancer. Assay: immunoSEQ multiplex PCR; the TCRdb copy retains only in-frame clones and omits some. This sample carries roughly 9,000 clones, roughly 80% of them seen once, and the ten largest clones take roughly 3.1%. This sample comprised tumor tissue, obtained after neoadjuvant nivolumab, alone or with ipilimumab, at or shortly before surgery. The receptors stem from an adult with non-small cell lung cancer.

In its sample, this clone is large. The V gene is TRBV27, the J gene TRBJ2-7; 7 bases line up with TRBD1. The CDR3 spans 13 residues. J lost 2 bases, V lost 8 bases, and 6 bases had no gene match. Germline lookup yields CDR1 MNHEY and CDR2 SMNVEV (reference sequence). The CDR3 DNA reads TGTGCCAGCGCGTACGGGACAGCCTACGAGCAGTACTTC. Its protein is CASAYGTAYEQYF.

The V gene is TRBV5-1, the J gene TRBJ2-3, with TRBD2 matching over 8 bases. The V segment lost 6 bases and the J segment 4 bases; nucleotides outside the gene matches: 10. Germline assignment: CDR1 SGHRS and CDR2 YFSETQ. The CDR3 has 15 amino acids. CDR3 amino acids: CASTWVAGRADTQYF. CDR3 nucleotides: TGCGCCAGCACGTGGGTAGCGGGAAGGGCAGATACGCAGTATTTT. Complete variable domain (other parts from reference TRBV5-1 and TRBJ2-3): KAGVTQTPRYLIKTRGQQVTLSCSPISGHRSVSWYQQTPGQGLQFLFEYFSETQRNKGNFPGRFSGRQFSNSRSEMNVSTLELGDSALYLCASTWVAGRADTQYFGPGTRLTVL.

A single count supports this clone. The chain carries TRBV7-3 and TRBJ2-2; 12 nucleotides agree with TRBD2. This CDR3 is built from 16 residues. Trimming took 0 bases from V and 7 from J; bases not matched to a gene: 3. Looked up from germline, CDR1 is SGHTA and CDR2 is FQGTGA. Here the CDR3 DNA reads TGTGCCAGCAGCTTAACCCTAGCGGGAGGGCTCGGGGAGCTGTTTTTT. Amino acids: CASSLTLAGGLGELFF.

This chain uses TRBV6-5 with TRBJ2-7, with a weak D call TRBD1 (7 bases). The length of the CDR3 is 14 residues. V shed 0 bases and J shed 4 bases, with 10 bases lying between them. Germline V gene lookup returns CDR1 MNHEY and CDR2 SVGAGI. CDR3 sequence reads: CASSYSTGRYEQYF. The CDR3 DNA reads TGTGCCAGCAGTTACTCGACAGGGAGGTACGAGCAGTACTTC.

The count of this clone is one. V is TRBV5-1 and J is TRBJ1-2; possible D gene TRBD1, 5 bases. The CDR3 covers 13 residues. The germline V gene encodes CDR1 SGHRS and CDR2 YFSETQ. V was trimmed by 4 bases and J by 2 bases, leaving 9 bases between them. The CDR3 here is CASSPDNNYGYTF. CDR3 bases: TGCGCCAGCAGCCCGGACAACAACTATGGCTACACCTTC. Filled out from reference TRBV5-1 and TRBJ1-2, the complete variable domain reads KAGVTQTPRYLIKTRGQQVTLSCSPISGHRSVSWYQQTPGQGLQFLFEYFSETQRNKGNFPGRFSGRQFSNSRSEMNVSTLELGDSALYLCASSPDNNYGYTFGSGTRLTVV.